This T cell receptor beta chain was profiled in a study of blood T cell repertoires in COVID-19. This clone has a handful of counts. This CDR3 has 15 amino acids. The germline gives CDR1 MNHEY, CDR2 SVGAGI. With 0 bases removed from V and 9 bases from J, the gap between germline ends came to 12 bases. TCRdb's table, derived via immunoSEQ multiplex PCR, lists solely in-frame clones and lacks some. This sample has 75,000 to 90,000 clones; about 88% occur once, and the top ten carry 8%. The TCR comes from a man aged 80 or over with active or convalescent COVID-19. The chain has TRBV6-5 and TRBJ1-6; TRBD1 is a possible D gene (6 bases). The sequencing sample was made of peripheral blood. This CDR3 reads CASSYSQGSPSPLHF. The CDR3 region has the DNA TGTGCCAGCAGTTACTCACAGGGATCGCCTTCACCCCTCCACTTT.